This TCR beta chain stems from a study of T cell responses to AZD1222 COVID-19 vaccine. About the research overall: Second-dose intervals of approximately 4 or approximately 12 weeks were pooled. Findings and caveats of the study: The CD4 TCRs associated with vaccination extended across spike and predominated at 160-218 and 743-854. Mostly white British, mostly female donors; authors suggested clonal diversity may be underestimated.

The table came from immunoSEQ multiplex PCR; TCRdb's copy has only in-frame clones and leaves some out. The sample has over 100,000 clones, around nine tenths seen once. Germline values: CDR1 MGHDK, CDR2 SYGVNS. V lost 4 bases, J lost 8 bases, and 9 bases lay in between. This CDR3 is 12 amino acids long. Remarks on this clone: Its antigen is not known.

The sample was peripheral blood, taken on day 0 of AZD1222 vaccination. The source of this sequence is an adult in good health. The rearrangement uses TRBV25-1 and TRBJ2-4; TRBD1 might be the D (5 bases). The CDR3 coding sequence is TGTGCCAGCAGTGGGTCAGGGTACATTCAGTACTTC. Translation: CASSGSGYIQYF.